This TCR beta chain was captured in a study of cytomegalovirus exposure and HLA in healthy donors. Study overall: HLA-typed donors were the source of around 80 million unique TCRs, which an early data release held. Findings of the study overall: The number of N-insertions in an Asian-associated ancestry cluster was reportedly below the roughly 660-donor mean in a later analysis. Analysis performed later showed TCR beta chains linked to HLA being more clonally expanded than equally common others. Common viral pathogens seemed, in a later analysis, to connect with several of the most significant clusters.

Remarks on this clone: What it binds is unknown.

V shed 4 bases, J shed 6 bases, and the junction held 1 base outside the gene matches. The CDR3 runs 13 residues. Per the germline V gene, CDR1 is ENHRY and CDR2 is SYGVKD. It was with 60 Vbeta and 13 Jbeta primers that the PCR ran. Measured with immunoSEQ multiplex PCR; TCRdb has only the in-frame clones, and not every one. The sample totals some 46,000 clones. The chain employs TRBV10-3 and TRBJ1-4; 8 positions agree with TRBD1. The receptor comes from a woman aged 25 to 45 in good health and CMV-seronegative. The specimen was PBMCs. The CDR3 reads CAISVDRDEKLFF. DNA of the CDR3: TGTGCCATCAGTGTGGACAGGGATGAAAAACTGTTTTTT.